These T cell receptor beta chains were read from a single sample in a study of regulatory T cells in long-lasting Graves disease. TCRdb itself ran the multiplex PCR reads through MiXCR, one entry per CDR3 protein. The table shows a few hundred thousand distinct CDR3 sequences, with 23% occurring only once. Material: peripheral blood mononuclear cells (PBMCs), obtained when the disease was refractory, from a patient treated with antithyroid drugs. Source of these receptors: a female donor with Graves disease. Both conserved end residues are part of each CDR3. D genes are given only for firm matches. Only some rows state a clone size, as once, few, many or a class for expanded clones.

D gene: TRBD2
clone size: -
J gene: TRBJ2-3
V gene: TRBV5-1
CDR3 DNA: TGCGCCAGCAGCTTGGGTAGCGGGAGGCGCACAGATACGCAGTATTTT
CDR3 protein: CASSLGSGRRTDTQYF

D gene: TRBD1
clone size: -
J gene: TRBJ1-1
V gene: TRBV5-1
CDR3 DNA: TGCGCCAGCAGCGCACTGACAGGGGTCACTGAAGCTTTCTTT
CDR3 protein: CASSALTGVTEAFF

D gene: -
clone size: many
J gene: TRBJ2-2
V gene: TRBV2
CDR3 DNA: TGTGCCAGCATCCGACAAGTAACGAACACCGGGGAGCTGTTTTTT
CDR3 protein: CASIRQVTNTGELFF

D gene: -
clone size: many
J gene: TRBJ1-1
V gene: TRBV28
CDR3 DNA: TGTGCCAGCAGCCAAGGGATGCCTAGCGAAGCTTTCTTT
CDR3 protein: CASSQGMPSEAFF

D gene: -
clone size: -
J gene: TRBJ1-1
V gene: TRBV20-1
CDR3 DNA: TGCAGTGCTAGGAGGGAGCTTAACACTGAAGCTTTCTTT
CDR3 protein: CSARRELNTEAFF

D gene: TRBD1
clone size: -
J gene: TRBJ2-5
V gene: TRBV6-1
CDR3 DNA: TGTGCCAGCGGACGTGCAGGGGGCGAGACCCAGTACTTC
CDR3 protein: CASGRAGGETQYF

D gene: -
clone size: few
J gene: TRBJ2-7
V gene: TRBV5-1
CDR3 DNA: TGCGCCAGCAGCTTGGCTCCGAGTGAAGCCTACGAGCAGTACTTC
CDR3 protein: CASSLAPSEAYEQYF

D gene: TRBD1
clone size: many
J gene: TRBJ2-7
V gene: TRBV11-2
CDR3 DNA: TGTGCCAGCAGCTTAGGGACAGGGCACGAGCAGTACTTC
CDR3 protein: CASSLGTGHEQYF

D gene: -
clone size: -
J gene: TRBJ1-4
V gene: TRBV7-2
CDR3 DNA: TGTGCCAGCAGCCCCGATGGGACTCATCGGCAGGAAAAACTGTTTTTT
CDR3 protein: CASSPDGTHRQEKLFF

D gene: -
clone size: many
J gene: TRBJ1-1
V gene: TRBV2
CDR3 DNA: TGTGCCAGCAGTGATTCGGGGGGCTTTGAAGCTTTCTTT
CDR3 protein: CASSDSGGFEAFF

D gene: TRBD2
clone size: few
J gene: TRBJ2-4
V gene: TRBV5-4
CDR3 DNA: TGTGCCAGCAGCAGGGTAGCGGGAGGGCCCGAAAACATTCAGTACTTC
CDR3 protein: CASSRVAGGPENIQYF

D gene: -
clone size: -
J gene: TRBJ1-2
V gene: TRBV29-1
CDR3 DNA: TGCAGCGTTGGAAGGACAGTCGGTGGGGGTGGCTACACCTTC
CDR3 protein: CSVGRTVGGGGYTF

D gene: -
clone size: few
J gene: TRBJ2-5
V gene: TRBV12-3/TRBV12-4
CDR3 DNA: TGTGCCAGCAGTTTAGGGAGCTTAGAGGCCCAGTACTTC
CDR3 protein: CASSLGSLEAQYF

D gene: TRBD2
clone size: -
J gene: TRBJ2-4
V gene: TRBV20-1
CDR3 DNA: TGCAGTGCCCTAGCGGACGGATCCAAAAACATTCAGTACTTC
CDR3 protein: CSALADGSKNIQYF

D gene: TRBD2
clone size: few
J gene: TRBJ2-1
V gene: TRBV7-2
CDR3 DNA: TGTGCCAGCAGCTTAGAGGTAGTAGCGGGGTTCAATGAGCAGTTCTTC
CDR3 protein: CASSLEVVAGFNEQFF

D gene: TRBD1
clone size: -
J gene: TRBJ2-5
V gene: TRBV6-2/TRBV6-3
CDR3 DNA: TGTGCCAGCAGTTACACCAGCTCTACAGGGGTCCAAGAGACCCAGTACTTC
CDR3 protein: CASSYTSSTGVQETQYF

D gene: TRBD2
clone size: -
J gene: TRBJ2-1
V gene: TRBV19
CDR3 DNA: TGTGCCAGTAGTATAGATCTTCGGAGGCTAGCGGGGTCCTACAATGAGCAGTTCTTC
CDR3 protein: CASSIDLRRLAGSYNEQFF

D gene: -
clone size: -
J gene: TRBJ2-5
V gene: TRBV11-2
CDR3 DNA: TGTGCCAGCAGCTTATTTAAAAGACGGTCGGAGACCCAGTACTTC
CDR3 protein: CASSLFKRRSETQYF

D gene: -
clone size: many
J gene: TRBJ1-1
V gene: TRBV7-9
CDR3 DNA: TGTGCCAGCAGCTTGATCGGCACTGAAGCTTTCTTT
CDR3 protein: CASSLIGTEAFF

D gene: -
clone size: -
J gene: TRBJ1-4
V gene: TRBV18
CDR3 DNA: TGTGCCAGCTCACCTAATGAAAGACTGTTTTTT
CDR3 protein: CASSPNERLFF

D gene: TRBD1
clone size: -
J gene: TRBJ2-7
V gene: TRBV6-1
CDR3 DNA: TGTGCCAGCAGTGAGGGACAGGGTATTCGTGTTAGTTCGTACGAGCAGTACTTC
CDR3 protein: CASSEGQGIRVSSYEQYF

D gene: -
clone size: -
J gene: TRBJ1-2
V gene: TRBV4-3
CDR3 DNA: TGCGCCAGCAGCCAAGATTATTCCTATGGCTACACCTTC
CDR3 protein: CASSQDYSYGYTF

D gene: TRBD1
clone size: few
J gene: TRBJ1-5
V gene: TRBV12-3/TRBV12-4
CDR3 DNA: TGTGCCAGCAGTACCCGGACAGGGCTTAGCAATCAGCCCCAGCATTTT
CDR3 protein: CASSTRTGLSNQPQHF

D gene: -
clone size: -
J gene: TRBJ1-5
V gene: TRBV19
CDR3 DNA: TGTGCCAGTAGTATTGTTAAGGACAGCAATCAGCCCCAGCATTTT
CDR3 protein: CASSIVKDSNQPQHF

D gene: -
clone size: few
J gene: TRBJ1-5
V gene: TRBV7-8
CDR3 DNA: TGTGCCAGCAGCTTAGCCTACTGGGGGGAGGACCAGCCCCAGCATTTT
CDR3 protein: CASSLAYWGEDQPQHF

D gene: TRBD1
clone size: many
J gene: TRBJ1-6
V gene: TRBV27
CDR3 DNA: TGTGCCAGCAGCTCTTGGGACAGGGACAATTCACCCCTCCACTTT
CDR3 protein: CASSSWDRDNSPLHF

D gene: -
clone size: -
J gene: TRBJ1-6
V gene: TRBV29-1
CDR3 DNA: TGCAGCGTAATTCAGGCCCCGGGTTCACCCCTCCACTTT
CDR3 protein: CSVIQAPGSPLHF

D gene: TRBD1
clone size: few
J gene: TRBJ1-5
V gene: TRBV18
CDR3 DNA: TGTGCCAGCTCACCATGGTCCGGACAGGGTGATCAGCCCCAGCATTTT
CDR3 protein: CASSPWSGQGDQPQHF

D gene: TRBD2
clone size: -
J gene: TRBJ2-3
V gene: TRBV20-1
CDR3 DNA: TGCAGTGCCCCGGGAGGGCCCCGACTAGCGGGCACAGATACGCAGTATTTT
CDR3 protein: CSAPGGPRLAGTDTQYF

D gene: TRBD2
clone size: few
J gene: TRBJ2-5
V gene: TRBV28
CDR3 DNA: TGTGCCAGCACCACTTTGATGCTAGCGGGCCTAGACCAAGAGACCCAGTACTTC
CDR3 protein: CASTTLMLAGLDQETQYF

D gene: TRBD1
clone size: many
J gene: TRBJ2-5
V gene: TRBV12-3/TRBV12-4
CDR3 DNA: TGTGCCAGCAGTCCCCAGGGGGCGCAGGGAATAGAGACCCAGTACTTC
CDR3 protein: CASSPQGAQGIETQYF

D gene: -
clone size: few
J gene: TRBJ1-2
V gene: TRBV3-1
CDR3 DNA: TGTGCCAGCAGCCAAAGTACCTATGGCTACACCTTC
CDR3 protein: CASSQSTYGYTF

D gene: -
clone size: few
J gene: TRBJ2-4
V gene: TRBV27
CDR3 DNA: TGTGCCAGCAGTTTAGGGCAATTAAACATTCAGTACTTC
CDR3 protein: CASSLGQLNIQYF

D gene: -
clone size: -
J gene: TRBJ2-7
V gene: TRBV2
CDR3 DNA: TGTGCCAGCAGTGAAGATGTGGACAGGGAGGGTTACGAGCAGTACTTC
CDR3 protein: CASSEDVDREGYEQYF

D gene: -
clone size: many
J gene: TRBJ2-4
V gene: TRBV7-8
CDR3 DNA: TGTGCCAGCAGCCCAGATTCCGTGACGGCCAAAAACATTCAGTACTTC
CDR3 protein: CASSPDSVTAKNIQYF

D gene: -
clone size: many
J gene: TRBJ2-7
V gene: TRBV7-6
CDR3 DNA: TGTGCCAGCAGCTTAGGGGACGGATTAGCCTACGAGCAGTACTTC
CDR3 protein: CASSLGDGLAYEQYF

D gene: -
clone size: many
J gene: TRBJ2-7
V gene: TRBV20-1
CDR3 DNA: TGCAGTGCTAGTACACCAGGGGTACAGTACTTC
CDR3 protein: CSASTPGVQYF

D gene: TRBD1
clone size: many
J gene: TRBJ1-1
V gene: TRBV6-1
CDR3 DNA: TGTGCCAGCAGGCTCGGACAGGGAATCACTGAAGCTTTCTTT
CDR3 protein: CASRLGQGITEAFF

D gene: TRBD2
clone size: few
J gene: TRBJ2-7
V gene: TRBV19
CDR3 DNA: TGTGCCAGTAGTATAGACGGGACTAGTAGGTCCTACGAGCAGTACTTC
CDR3 protein: CASSIDGTSRSYEQYF

D gene: TRBD1
clone size: many
J gene: TRBJ2-7
V gene: TRBV30
CDR3 DNA: TGTGCCTGGAGTTACAACGCGGGACAGGTTACCTACGAGCAGTACTTC
CDR3 protein: CAWSYNAGQVTYEQYF

D gene: -
clone size: many
J gene: TRBJ1-1
V gene: TRBV6-1
CDR3 DNA: TGTGCCAGCAGCGACGGACAGAAATTGAACACTGAAGCTTTCTTT
CDR3 protein: CASSDGQKLNTEAFF

D gene: -
clone size: -
J gene: TRBJ2-7
V gene: TRBV7-3
CDR3 DNA: TGTGCCAGCAGCTTGAGAGGTGGTACCTCCTACGAGCAGTACTTC
CDR3 protein: CASSLRGGTSYEQYF

D gene: -
clone size: many
J gene: TRBJ1-2
V gene: TRBV28
CDR3 DNA: TGTGCCAGCGGAGGGGTCCAATACTATGGCTACACCTTC
CDR3 protein: CASGGVQYYGYTF